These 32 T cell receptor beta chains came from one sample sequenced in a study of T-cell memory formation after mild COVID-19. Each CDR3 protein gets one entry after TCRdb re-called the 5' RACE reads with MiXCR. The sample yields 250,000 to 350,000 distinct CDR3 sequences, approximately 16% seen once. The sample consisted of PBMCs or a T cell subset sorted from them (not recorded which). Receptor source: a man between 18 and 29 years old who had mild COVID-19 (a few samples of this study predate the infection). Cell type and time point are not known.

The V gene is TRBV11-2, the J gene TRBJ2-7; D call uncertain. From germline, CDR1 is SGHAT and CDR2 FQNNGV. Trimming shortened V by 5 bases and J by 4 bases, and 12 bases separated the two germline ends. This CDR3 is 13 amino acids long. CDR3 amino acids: CASSPPVSYEQYF. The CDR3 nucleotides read TGTGCCAGCAGCCCTCCGGTCAGTTACGAGCAGTACTTC.

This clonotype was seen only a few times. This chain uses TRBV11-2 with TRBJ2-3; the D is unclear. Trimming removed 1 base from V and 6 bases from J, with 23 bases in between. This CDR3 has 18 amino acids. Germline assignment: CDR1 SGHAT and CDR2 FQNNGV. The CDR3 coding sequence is TGTGCCAGCAGCTTAGGCCCCCCAGGTGTCGGATTTAGGGATACGCAGTATTTT. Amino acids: CASSLGPPGVGFRDTQYF. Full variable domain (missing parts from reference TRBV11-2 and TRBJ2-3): EAGVAQSPRYKIIEKRQSVAFWCNPISGHATLYWYQQILGQGPKLLIQFQNNGVVDDSQLPKDRFSAERLKGVDSTLKIQPAKLEDSAVYLCASSLGPPGVGFRDTQYFGPGTRLTVL.

In DNA form, the CDR3 reads TGTGCCAGCAGCTCCGGGAACTACAATGAGCAGTTCTTC. Translation gives CASSSGNYNEQFF. This chain connects TRBV7-2 to TRBJ2-1, with D perhaps matching TRBD2 (5 bases). CDR1 and CDR2 from the germline V gene are SGHTA and FQGNSA. The CDR3 is 13 residues long. Trimming removed 4 bases from V and 3 bases from J, with 7 bases in between.

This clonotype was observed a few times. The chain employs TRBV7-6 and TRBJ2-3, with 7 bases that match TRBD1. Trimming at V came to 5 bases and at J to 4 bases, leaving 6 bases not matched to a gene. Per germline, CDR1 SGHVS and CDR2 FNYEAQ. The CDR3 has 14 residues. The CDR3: CASSPMTGPDTQYF. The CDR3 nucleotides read TGTGCCAGCAGCCCTATGACAGGGCCAGATACGCAGTATTTT.

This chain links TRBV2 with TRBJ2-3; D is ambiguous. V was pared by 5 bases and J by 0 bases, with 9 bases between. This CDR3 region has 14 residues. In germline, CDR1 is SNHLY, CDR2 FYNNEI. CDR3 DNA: TGTGCCAGCAGTAAGGGCGGAAGCACAGATACGCAGTATTTT. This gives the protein CASSKGGSTDTQYF. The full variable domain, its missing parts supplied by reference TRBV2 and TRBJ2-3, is EPEVTQTPSHQVTQMGQEVILRCVPISNHLYFYWYRQILGQKVEFLVSFYNNEISEKSEIFDDQFSVERPDGSNFTLKIRSTKLEDSAMYFCASSKGGSTDTQYFGPGTRLTVL.

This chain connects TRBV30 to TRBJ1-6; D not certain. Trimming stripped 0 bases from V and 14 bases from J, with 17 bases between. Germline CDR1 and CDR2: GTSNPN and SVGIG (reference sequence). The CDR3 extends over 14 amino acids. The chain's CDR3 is CAWSVGGSLAALHF. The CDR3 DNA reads TGTGCCTGGAGTGTGGGAGGCTCCCTGGCGGCCCTCCACTTT.

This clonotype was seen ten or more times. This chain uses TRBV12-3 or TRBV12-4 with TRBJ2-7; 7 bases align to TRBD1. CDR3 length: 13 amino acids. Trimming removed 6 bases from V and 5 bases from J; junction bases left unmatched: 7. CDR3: CASSETGFHEQYV. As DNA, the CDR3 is TGTGCCAGCAGCGAGACAGGGTTCCACGAGCAGTACGTC.

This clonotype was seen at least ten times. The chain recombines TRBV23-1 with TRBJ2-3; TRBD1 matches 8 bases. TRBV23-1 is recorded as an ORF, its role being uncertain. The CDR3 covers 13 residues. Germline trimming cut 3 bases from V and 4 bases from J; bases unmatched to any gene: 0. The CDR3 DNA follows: TGCGCCAGCAGTCAGGACAGGGCAGATACGCAGTATTTT. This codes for CASSQDRADTQYF.

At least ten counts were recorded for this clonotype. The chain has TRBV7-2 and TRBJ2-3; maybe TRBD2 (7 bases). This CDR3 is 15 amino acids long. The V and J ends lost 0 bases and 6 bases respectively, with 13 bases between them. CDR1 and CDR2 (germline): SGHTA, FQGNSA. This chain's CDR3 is CASSLAGGRPDTQYF. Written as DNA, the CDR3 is TGTGCCAGCAGCTTAGCGGGGGGGCGCCCCGATACGCAGTATTTT.

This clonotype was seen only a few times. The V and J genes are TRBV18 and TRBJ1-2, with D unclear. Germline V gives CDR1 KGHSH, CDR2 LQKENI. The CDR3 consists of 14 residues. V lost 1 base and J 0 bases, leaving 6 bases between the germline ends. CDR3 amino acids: CASSPRTANYGYTF. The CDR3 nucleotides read TGTGCCAGCTCACCACGGACGGCTAACTATGGCTACACCTTC.

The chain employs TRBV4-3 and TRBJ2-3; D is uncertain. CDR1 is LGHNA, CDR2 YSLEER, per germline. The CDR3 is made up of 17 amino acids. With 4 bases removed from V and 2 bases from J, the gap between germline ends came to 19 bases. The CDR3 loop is CASSRDLQAEFTDTQYF. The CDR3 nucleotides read TGCGCCAGCAGCCGAGATTTGCAGGCGGAATTCACAGATACGCAGTATTTT.

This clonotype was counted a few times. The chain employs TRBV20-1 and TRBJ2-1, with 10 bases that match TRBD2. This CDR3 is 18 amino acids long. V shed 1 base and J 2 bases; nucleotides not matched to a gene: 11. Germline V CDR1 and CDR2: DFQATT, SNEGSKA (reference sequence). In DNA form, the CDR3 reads TGCAGTGCTAGAGGGAGCGGGGGGGCATTGAGCCCCTACAATGAGCAGTTCTTC. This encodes CSARGSGGALSPYNEQFF.

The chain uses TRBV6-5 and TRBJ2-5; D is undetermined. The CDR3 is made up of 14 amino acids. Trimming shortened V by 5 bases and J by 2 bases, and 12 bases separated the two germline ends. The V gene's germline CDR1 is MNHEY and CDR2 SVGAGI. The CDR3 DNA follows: TGTGCCAGCAGTAATGGCGGCTTACAAGAGACCCAGTACTTC. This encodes CASSNGGLQETQYF.

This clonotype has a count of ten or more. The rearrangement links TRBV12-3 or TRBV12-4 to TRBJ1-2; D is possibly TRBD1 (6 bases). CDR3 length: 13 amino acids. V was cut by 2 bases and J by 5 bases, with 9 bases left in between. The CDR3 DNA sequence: TGTGCCAGCAGTTTAAACAGGGCGTATGGCTACACCTTC. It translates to CASSLNRAYGYTF.

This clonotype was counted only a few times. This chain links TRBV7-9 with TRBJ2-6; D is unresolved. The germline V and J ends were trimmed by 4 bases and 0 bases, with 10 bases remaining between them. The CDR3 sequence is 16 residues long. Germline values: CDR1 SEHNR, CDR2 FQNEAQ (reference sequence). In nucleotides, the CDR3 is TGTGCCAGCAGCTATACGGATCGCTCTGGGGCCAACGTCCTGACTTTC. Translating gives CASSYTDRSGANVLTF.

CDR3 nucleotides: TGCGCCAGCAGCCCCGAAGGCCTCGGCGAGCAGTACTTC. Protein sequence: CASSPEGLGEQYF. The chain links TRBV5-1 to TRBJ2-7; D gene uncertain. Germline V gene lookup returns CDR1 SGHRS and CDR2 YFSETQ. The CDR3 has 13 amino acids. V shed 4 bases and J shed 6 bases, with 14 bases lying between them.

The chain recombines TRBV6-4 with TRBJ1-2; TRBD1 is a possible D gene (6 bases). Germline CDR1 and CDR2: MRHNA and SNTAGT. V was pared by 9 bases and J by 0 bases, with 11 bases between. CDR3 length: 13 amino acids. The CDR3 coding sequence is TGTGCCAGGACAAGGACAGCTAACTATGGCTACACCTTC. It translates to CARTRTANYGYTF.

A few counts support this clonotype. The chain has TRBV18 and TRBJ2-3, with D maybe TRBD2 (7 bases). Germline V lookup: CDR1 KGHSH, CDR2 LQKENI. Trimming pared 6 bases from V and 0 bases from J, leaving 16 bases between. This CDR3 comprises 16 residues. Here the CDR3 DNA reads TGTGCCAGCTCCGACCAGACGGGGGGCAGCACAGATACGCAGTATTTT. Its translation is CASSDQTGGSTDTQYF.

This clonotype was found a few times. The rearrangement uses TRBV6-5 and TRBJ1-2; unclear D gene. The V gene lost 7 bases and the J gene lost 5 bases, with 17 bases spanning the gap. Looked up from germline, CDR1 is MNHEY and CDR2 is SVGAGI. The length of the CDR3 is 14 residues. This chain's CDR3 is CASTKNREGYGYTF. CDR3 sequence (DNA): TGTGCCAGCACCAAAAACCGGGAAGGGTATGGCTACACCTTC.

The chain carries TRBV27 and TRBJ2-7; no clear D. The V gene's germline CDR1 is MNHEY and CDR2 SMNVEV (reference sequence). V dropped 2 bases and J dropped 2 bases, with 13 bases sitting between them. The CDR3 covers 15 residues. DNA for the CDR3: TGTGCCAGCAGTTTAGTCTATCCTTTAACCTACGAGCAGTACTTC. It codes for CASSLVYPLTYEQYF.

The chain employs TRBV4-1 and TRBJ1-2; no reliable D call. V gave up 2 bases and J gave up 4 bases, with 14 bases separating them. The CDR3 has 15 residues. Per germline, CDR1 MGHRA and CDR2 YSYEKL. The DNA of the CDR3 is TGCGCCAGCAGCCAAAGTGAGGGCATTCGCTATGGCTACACCTTC. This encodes CASSQSEGIRYGYTF.

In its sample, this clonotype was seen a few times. For the CDR3, the DNA is TGCGCCAGCAGTCGACAGGCGACTAATGAAAAACTGTTTTTT. Its protein product is CASSRQATNEKLFF. V is TRBV5-1 and J is TRBJ1-4, with D tentatively TRBD1 (6 bases). CDR3 length: 14 amino acids. The V gene lost 5 bases and the J gene lost 2 bases, with 10 bases spanning the gap. Germline loops: CDR1 SGHRS, CDR2 YFSETQ.

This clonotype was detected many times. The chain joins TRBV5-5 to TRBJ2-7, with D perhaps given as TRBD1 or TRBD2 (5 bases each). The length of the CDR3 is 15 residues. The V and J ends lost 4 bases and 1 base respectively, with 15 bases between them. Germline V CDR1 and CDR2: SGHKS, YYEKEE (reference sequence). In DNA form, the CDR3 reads TGTGCCAGCAGCAGAACCGGGACGGAATCCTACGAGCAGTACGTC. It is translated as CASSRTGTESYEQYV.

CDR3 DNA sequence: TGTGCCAGCAGCCAAGCAGGGATTAATGAAAAACTGTTTTTT. It codes for CASSQAGINEKLFF. The chain employs TRBV7-9 and TRBJ1-4; D possibly corresponds to TRBD1 (5 bases). The CDR3 runs 14 residues. V dropped 5 bases and J dropped 4 bases, with 11 bases sitting between them. Germline V gives CDR1 SEHNR, CDR2 FQNEAQ (reference sequence). Full variable domain (missing parts from reference TRBV7-9 and TRBJ1-4): DTGVSQNPRHKITKRGQNVTFRCDPISEHNRLYWYRQTLGQGPEFLTYFQNEAQLEKSRLLSDRFSAERPKGSFSTLEIQRTEQGDSAMYLCASSQAGINEKLFFGSGTQLSVL.

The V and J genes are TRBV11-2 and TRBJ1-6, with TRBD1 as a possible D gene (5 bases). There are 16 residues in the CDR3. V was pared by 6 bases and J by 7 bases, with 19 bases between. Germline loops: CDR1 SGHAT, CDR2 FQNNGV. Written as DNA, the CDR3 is TGTGCCAGCAGTCATTTCTGGGGCCGCGAAAATTCACCCCTCCACTTT. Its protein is CASSHFWGRENSPLHF.

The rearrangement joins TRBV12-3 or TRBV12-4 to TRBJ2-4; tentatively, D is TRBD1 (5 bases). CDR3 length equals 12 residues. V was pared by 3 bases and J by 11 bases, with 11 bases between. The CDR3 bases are TGTGCCAGCAGTTTTGGACAATCGGTTCAGTACTTC. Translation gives CASSFGQSVQYF.

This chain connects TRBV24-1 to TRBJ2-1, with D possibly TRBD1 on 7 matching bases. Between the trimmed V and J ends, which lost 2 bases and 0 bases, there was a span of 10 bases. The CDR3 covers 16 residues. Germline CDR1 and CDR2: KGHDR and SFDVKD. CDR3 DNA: TGTGCCACCAGTGATTGGGGGGACAGCTCCTACAATGAGCAGTTCTTC. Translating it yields CATSDWGDSSYNEQFF.

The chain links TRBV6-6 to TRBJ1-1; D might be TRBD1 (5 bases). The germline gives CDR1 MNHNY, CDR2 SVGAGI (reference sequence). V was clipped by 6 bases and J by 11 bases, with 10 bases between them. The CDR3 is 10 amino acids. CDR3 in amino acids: CASSSGMAFF. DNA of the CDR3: TGTGCCAGCAGCTCAGGGATGGCTTTCTTT.

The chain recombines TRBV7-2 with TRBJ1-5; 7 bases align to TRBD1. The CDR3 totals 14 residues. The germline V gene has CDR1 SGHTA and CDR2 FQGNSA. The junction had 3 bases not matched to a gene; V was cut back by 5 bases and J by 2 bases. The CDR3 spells CASSARGGNQPQHF. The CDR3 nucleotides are TGTGCCAGCAGCGCCAGGGGGGGCAATCAGCCCCAGCATTTT.

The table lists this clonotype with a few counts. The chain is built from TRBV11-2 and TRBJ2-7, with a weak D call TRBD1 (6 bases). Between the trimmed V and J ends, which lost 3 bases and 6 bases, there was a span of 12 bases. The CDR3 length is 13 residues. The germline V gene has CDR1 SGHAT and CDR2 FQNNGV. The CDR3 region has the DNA TGTGCCAGCAGCTTCGGACAGACTACCGAGCAGTACGTC. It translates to CASSFGQTTEQYV.

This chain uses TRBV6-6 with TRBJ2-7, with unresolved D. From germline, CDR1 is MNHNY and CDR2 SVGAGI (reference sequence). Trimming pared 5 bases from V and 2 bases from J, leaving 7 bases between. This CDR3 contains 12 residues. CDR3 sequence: CASSHSAYEQYF. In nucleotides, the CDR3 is TGTGCCAGCAGTCATTCTGCCTACGAGCAGTACTTC.

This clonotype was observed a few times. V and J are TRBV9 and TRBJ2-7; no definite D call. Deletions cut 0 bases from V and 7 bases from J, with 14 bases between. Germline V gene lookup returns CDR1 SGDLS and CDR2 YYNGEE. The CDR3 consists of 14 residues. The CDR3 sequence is CASSVGGSPGEQYF. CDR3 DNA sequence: TGTGCCAGCAGCGTAGGTGGGTCCCCTGGGGAGCAGTACTTC. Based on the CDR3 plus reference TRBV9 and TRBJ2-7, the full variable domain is DSGVTQTPKHLITATGQRVTLRCSPRSGDLSVYWYQQSLDQGLQFLIQYYNGEERAKGNILERFSAQQFPDLHSELNLSSLELGDSALYFCASSVGGSPGEQYFGPGTRLTVT.